The clone carrying this T cell receptor (beta chain) was detected a few times. As yet, its antigen is unknown. Time point meaning: patch test 3, about 24 weeks after DPC sensitization. Treatment noted: therapeutic diphenylcyclopropenone sensitization with weekly scalp DPC. Sample donors consisted of patients with alopecia, aged 18 to 70 years, who were suitable for DPC. The sample belongs to a study of human T cells and chemical hapten exposure. The overall study: Patch tests delivered 0.01% DPC to the upper back and were evaluated at 6 days.

Study-wide points: Relative to control repertoires, expanded TCRs gave rise to significantly more large CDR3 similarity clusters.

TCRdb re-derived calls from the RACE reads in MiXCR, one entry per CDR3 protein. The sample yields roughly 100,000 distinct CDR3 sequences, roughly a third seen once. This sample comprised whole blood, obtained in connection with sensitization to the hapten diphenylcyclopropenone (DPC). The TCR sequence derives from a man between 35 and 55 years old with alopecia areata. Some clones in this sample may be carry-over from other donors' samples.

CDR3 nucleotides: TGCAGTGCTAGTCCGGACAGGGGGGGAAGGGATCAGCCCCAGCATTTT. Protein product: CSASPDRGGRDQPQHF. The chain couples TRBV20-1 to TRBJ1-5; 10 bases are a match to TRBD1. The CDR3 has 16 amino acids. The germline V gene has CDR1 DFQATT and CDR2 SNEGSKA (reference sequence). Unmatched junction bases numbered 10, after V lost 3 bases and J lost 5 bases.